These T cell receptor beta chains were read from a single sample in a study of T cell repertoires in ileal Crohn's disease. TCRdb keeps only in-frame clones here, not all; method: immunoSEQ multiplex PCR. Among some 10,000 clones listed, approximately 82% were seen once. What was sequenced was ileal tissue. These receptors were collected from an adult with Crohn's disease. The CDR3 runs from the conserved cysteine through the conserved F or W. The order of the fields is clone size, J gene, V gene, CDR3 protein. Some rows mark clone size as missing; the rest say once, few, many or name a class of expanded clone.

.	TRBJ2-3	TRBV29-1	CSVRTSEGPDTQYF
.	TRBJ2-6	TRBV6-1	CASSERQGKAGANVLTF
.	TRBJ2-3	TRBV7-9	CASSLGGQGADTQYF
.	TRBJ2-1	TRBV2	CASSGESFNEQFF
.	TRBJ2-7	TRBV6-1	CASIRDYEQYF
.	TRBJ1-2	TRBV5-1	CASSKGQDYGYTF
.	TRBJ1-4	TRBV7-2	CASSFQGTNEKLFF
.	TRBJ1-4	TRBV2	CASNPGQGTEKLFF
.	TRBJ2-1	TRBV10-2	CASEGAGGHNEQFF
.	TRBJ1-5	TRBV5-5	CASSLTGGSNQPQHF
medium-sized	TRBJ2-7	TRBV25-1	CASSGSSSGGAYEQYF
few	TRBJ1-1	TRBV7-3	CASSSDGQVYTEAFF
.	TRBJ2-2	TRBV30	CAWGTGYTGELFF
.	TRBJ1-5	TRBV11-2	CASSQAGSNQPQHF
few	TRBJ2-3	TRBV10-2	CASSVGSGSPGDTQYF
.	TRBJ1-6	TRBV30	CAWSLEGADSPLHF
few	TRBJ2-3	TRBV6-4	CASSDSPTSGGLDTQYF
.	TRBJ2-7	TRBV5-1	CASSLLGGQGIYEQYF
.	TRBJ2-7	TRBV27	CASSLTSGEGEQYF
few	TRBJ2-1	TRBV7-9	CASSRVPSNEQFF
few	TRBJ2-2	TRBV5-1	CASSLQPDTGELFF
.	TRBJ1-1	TRBV5-5	CASSLALRLEYEAFF
.	TRBJ2-7	TRBV5-4	CASSSSGTGDYEQYF
few	TRBJ1-1	TRBV7-8	CASSLVGRESMNTEAFF
.	TRBJ1-2	TRBV18	CASSPGQVRGYGYTF
.	TRBJ2-7	TRBV27	CASSPLAGAGEQYF
medium-sized	TRBJ2-6	TRBV28	CASRLDRIGSGANVLTF
.	TRBJ2-1	TRBV4-1	CASSQGSGVYNEQFF
once	TRBJ1-2	TRBV11-2	CASSLKGSGTGPNYGYTF
.	TRBJ2-7	TRBV11-2	CASSRGTSVLTYEQYF
.	TRBJ1-5	TRBV28	CASRLSGGSVLQPQHF
.	TRBJ2-5	TRBV28	CASRLGQIPSRETQYF
once	TRBJ1-2	TRBV7-9	CASSVGQGMNYGYTF
.	TRBJ1-5	TRBV6-1	CASSLGHANQPQHF
few	TRBJ2-2	TRBV6-1	CASSLRGTGELFF
.	TRBJ2-3	TRBV15	CATSRGSGKTDTQYF
.	TRBJ1-2	TRBV5-8	CASSQGFGYGYTF
.	TRBJ1-5	TRBV7-2	CASSLAGGVGQPQHF
.	TRBJ2-3	TRBV6-5	CASSRTRAGTQYF
once	TRBJ2-1	TRBV9	CASSVALVLAGAVNEQFF
few	TRBJ1-6	TRBV6-5	CASSTDNSPLHF
.	TRBJ2-2	TRBV5-4	CASSLNPPNTGELFF
once	TRBJ2-4	TRBV5-6	CASSLVTPRTKNIQYF
.	TRBJ2-7	TRBV7-8	CASSAMGQGAYEQYF
.	TRBJ1-2	TRBV6-4	CASLRGGPNYGYTF
.	TRBJ2-7	TRBV5-6	CASSSLRGGYEQYF
.	TRBJ2-2	TRBV4-1	CASSLFGGPSNTGELFF
.	TRBJ1-2	TRBV4-3	CASSQMGQTYGYTF
.	TRBJ2-7	TRBV19	CASIKDRSSYEQYF
.	TRBJ2-1	TRBV15	CATMAGGQYNEQFF
once	TRBJ1-3	TRBV2	CASNLMLTGNTIYF
.	TRBJ2-2	TRBV5-1	CASKQNTGELFF
.	TRBJ1-1	TRBV5-1	CASSWGQVVTPEAFF
.	TRBJ2-1	TRBV27	CASSFLGTSGSLNEQFF
.	TRBJ2-7	TRBV27	CASSKGQAWYF